Shown below are 10 T cell receptor beta chains from a single sample sequenced in a study of blood T cell repertoires in COVID-19 (dated by TCRdb to about 2020). Library preparation was by the immunoSEQ multiplex PCR assay. This is the immuneACCESS table as TCRdb keeps it, with only in-frame sequences that have V and J called. A part of the clones is gone; compared with another copy, unresolved V genes explain less than half, and the rest is unexplained. In all, the sample holds tens of thousands of clones, and more than 75% of those were seen once. The ten largest clones take up 7% to 9.5% of the sample. Sequencing used peripheral blood. The receptors come from a human donor in a cohort sampled during active COVID-19.

V is TRBV19 and J is TRBJ2-5; tentatively, D is TRBD2 (7 bases). The CDR3 length is 16 residues. V was shortened by 5 bases and J by 1 base, with 17 bases between the two germline ends. The germline gives CDR1 LNHDA, CDR2 SQIVND (reference sequence). Written as DNA, the CDR3 is TGTGCCAGTAGTGGCGTAGGGGGGGGTCGCCAAGAGACCCAGTACTTC. The encoded protein is CASSGVGGGRQETQYF.

The CDR3 sequence: CASSQMLGPPGANVLTF. The CDR3 bases are TGTGCCAGCAGCCAAATGCTGGGGCCCCCTGGGGCCAACGTCCTGACTTTC. This chain joins TRBV14 and TRBJ2-6, with D possibly TRBD1 on 5 matching bases. Trimming took 2 bases from V and 2 from J, leaving 13 bases between them. Per germline, CDR1 SGHDN and CDR2 FVKESK. The CDR3 covers 17 residues.

This rearrangement joins TRBV3-1 (or the pseudogene TRBV3-2) to TRBJ2-2, with 13 bases lining up with TRBD2. The CDR3 loop spans 18 amino acids. Germline values: CDR1 LGHDT, CDR2 YNNKEL (reference sequence). The trim removed 4 bases at V and 0 bases at J, leaving 5 bases unmatched. The CDR3 sequence is CASSPGLAGAANTGELFF. The CDR3 DNA reads TGTGCCAGCAGCCCCGGACTAGCGGGGGCCGCGAACACCGGGGAGCTGTTTTTT.

The chain has TRBV3-1 (or the pseudogene TRBV3-2) and TRBJ2-5, with a tentative D call TRBD2 (6 bases). In germline, CDR1 is LGHDT, CDR2 YNNKEL (reference sequence). CDR3 size: 13 residues. The V end lost 4 bases, the J end lost 2 bases, and 8 bases lay between the germline ends. The CDR3, as DNA: TGTGCCAGCAGCCGGGACTGGCAAGAGACCCAGTACTTC. Translation: CASSRDWQETQYF.

V usage is TRBV13 and J usage is TRBJ2-1; 15 bases match TRBD2. CDR3 length: 18 amino acids. Trimming at V came to 5 bases and at J to 4 bases, leaving 9 bases not matched to a gene. Germline loops: CDR1 PRHDT, CDR2 FYEKMQ (reference sequence). The CDR3 is CASSPKGLAGGYYNEQFF. CDR3 nucleotides: TGTGCCAGCAGCCCCAAAGGACTAGCGGGGGGGTATTACAATGAGCAGTTCTTC. Full variable domain (remainder filled in from reference TRBV13 and TRBJ2-1): AAGVIQSPRHLIKEKRETATLKCYPIPRHDTVYWYQQGPGQDPQFLISFYEKMQSDKGSIPDRFSAQQFSDYHSELNMSSLELGDSALYFCASSPKGLAGGYYNEQFFGPGTRLTVL.

The chain has TRBV6-6 and TRBJ2-2; a weak D match, TRBD1 (7 bases). This CDR3 is built from 14 residues. CDR1 and CDR2 from the germline V gene are MNHNY and SVGAGI (reference sequence). The V and J ends lost 7 bases and 8 bases respectively, with 17 bases between them. DNA for the CDR3: TGTGCCAGCACGTCAGGGGGGTTTGAGGGGGAGCTGTTTTTT. Its translation is CASTSGGFEGELFF.

This rearrangement joins TRBV5-6 to TRBJ2-7; 8 bases agree with TRBD1. Germline lookup yields CDR1 SGHDT and CDR2 YYEEEE. The CDR3 loop spans 14 amino acids. With 4 bases clipped from V and 6 bases from J, the junction kept 9 bases outside the gene matches. The DNA of the CDR3 is TGTGCCAGCAGCGGGACGACAGGGGCTGGCGAGCAGTACTTC. It is translated as CASSGTTGAGEQYF.

This chain joins TRBV20-1 and TRBJ2-2, with 9 bases lining up with TRBD2. CDR3 length: 16 amino acids. From germline, CDR1 is DFQATT and CDR2 SNEGSKA (reference sequence). The J segment lost 2 bases and the V segment lost 3 bases, leaving 7 bases of the junction unmatched. CDR3 DNA sequence: TGCAGTGCTAGTTCAGTTGGGACTAGCAACACCGGGGAGCTGTTTTTT. Translating gives CSASSVGTSNTGELFF.

V and J are TRBV2 and TRBJ1-1, with TRBD1 as a possible D gene (5 bases). This CDR3 is built from 13 residues. The V gene's germline CDR1 is SNHLY and CDR2 FYNNEI. The V end lost 4 bases, the J end lost 2 bases, and 8 bases lay between the germline ends. The CDR3 sequence is CASSGQKNTEAFF. The CDR3 region has the DNA TGTGCCAGCAGTGGACAGAAAAACACTGAAGCTTTCTTT.

The J gene is TRBJ1-2, the V gene TRBV6-5; perhaps TRBD1 as D (6 bases). Trimming stripped 10 bases from V and 5 bases from J, with 23 bases between. The CDR3 length is 15 residues. The V gene's germline CDR1 is MNHEY and CDR2 SVGAGI. CDR3 protein: CATGDGGAARYGYTF. The CDR3 DNA follows: TGTGCCACCGGGGATGGGGGGGCGGCACGATATGGCTACACCTTC.